This T cell receptor beta chain appears in the sequencing data of a study of identical twins. Each CDR3 protein is one row after TCRdb ran MiXCR on the 5' RACE reads. Among fewer than 550,000 distinct CDR3 sequences listed, about 16% were seen once. Trimming cost V 1 base and J 1 base, with 7 bases left between them. The CDR3 extends over 14 amino acids. Germline CDR1 and CDR2: KGHSH and LQKENI. As regards this clonotype: Its antigen is as yet unknown.

Study outcomes and limitations: The models systematically underestimated how much out-of-frame TCR alpha was shared in monozygotic twins. The study found weaker excess twin sharing in beta out-of-frame sequences.

The same data also went into a second study, on yellow fever vaccine responses in identical twins. As that study records: Twins reportedly appeared to share part of their vaccine T cell response while keeping part individual.

The chain uses TRBV18 and TRBJ2-5, with a possible D match to TRBD2 (6 bases). Sequenced input: CD4+ T cells sorted from blood. This clonotype was sampled from a woman younger than 35 in good health. As DNA, the CDR3 is TGTGCCAGCTCACCACAGGGAGGCCAAGAGACCCAGTACTTC. Encoded protein: CASSPQGGQETQYF.